These T cell receptor beta chains were read from a single sample in a study of cytomegalovirus exposure and HLA in healthy donors. Produced via immunoSEQ multiplex PCR; TCRdb's table is partial and in-frame only. The sample contains over 65,000 clones, roughly 94% of which appear only once. Sequencing was done on a sample of PBMCs. Receptor source: a woman between 18 and 30 years old in good health and CMV-seropositive. Both conserved end residues are part of each CDR3. The order of the fields is J gene, clone size, D gene, V gene, CDR3 DNA, CDR3 protein. The D gene is left open where the match is weak. The listing skips clone size in some rows; elsewhere it reads once, few, many or a size class.

j_call: TRBJ2-3; clone_size: -; d_call: -; v_call: TRBV6-1; cdr3_nt: TGTGCCAGCAGTGGCGACCGGGACTCCCTTCGGGATACGCAGTATTTT; cdr3_aa: CASSGDRDSLRDTQYF
j_call: TRBJ1-1; clone_size: -; d_call: -; v_call: TRBV18; cdr3_nt: TGTGCCAGCTCACCAATCAGGGGCGCTGTGAACACTGAAGCTTTCTTT; cdr3_aa: CASSPIRGAVNTEAFF
j_call: TRBJ2-7; clone_size: -; d_call: TRBD1; v_call: TRBV28; cdr3_nt: TGTGCCAGCAGTCGGACAGGGGGCGCTAGTACTCAACAGCAGTACTTC; cdr3_aa: CASSRTGGASTQQQYF
j_call: TRBJ2-1; clone_size: -; d_call: TRBD2; v_call: TRBV5-4; cdr3_nt: TGTGCCAGCAGCTCGGGGACTAGCGGGAGGGGGAGGTCCTACAATGAGCAGTTCTTC; cdr3_aa: CASSSGTSGRGRSYNEQFF
j_call: TRBJ2-7; clone_size: -; d_call: -; v_call: TRBV5-1; cdr3_nt: TGCGCCAGCAGCTCCCAAGACGGGAGATTAGCCTACGAGCAGTACTTC; cdr3_aa: CASSSQDGRLAYEQYF
j_call: TRBJ2-5; clone_size: -; d_call: -; v_call: TRBV7-3; cdr3_nt: TGTGCCAGCAGCCCCACTTCGGCGGTCTCGTCGGCCCAGTACTTC; cdr3_aa: CASSPTSAVSSAQYF
j_call: TRBJ1-2; clone_size: -; d_call: -; v_call: TRBV19; cdr3_nt: TGTGCCAGTAGTTCCCCAGGTTTTTCTAACTATGGCTACACCTTC; cdr3_aa: CASSSPGFSNYGYTF
j_call: TRBJ1-6; clone_size: once; d_call: -; v_call: TRBV6-6; cdr3_nt: TGTGCCAGCAGTGCCGGTCCTAATTCACCCCTCCACTTT; cdr3_aa: CASSAGPNSPLHF
j_call: TRBJ1-1; clone_size: -; d_call: TRBD1; v_call: TRBV10-3; cdr3_nt: TGTGCCATCACCGCGTCGGGGGCAGGGGGCACTGAAGCTTTCTTT; cdr3_aa: CAITASGAGGTEAFF
j_call: TRBJ2-7; clone_size: -; d_call: -; v_call: TRBV5-1; cdr3_nt: TGCGCCAGCAGCCCTAGTGGCTGGGAGGAGCAGTACTTC; cdr3_aa: CASSPSGWEEQYF
j_call: TRBJ1-1; clone_size: -; d_call: -; v_call: TRBV25-1; cdr3_nt: TGTGCCAGCAGTGAATGGGCTGCGGACAAGGAAGCTTTCTTT; cdr3_aa: CASSEWAADKEAFF
j_call: TRBJ1-1; clone_size: -; d_call: TRBD1; v_call: TRBV11-2; cdr3_nt: TGTGCCAGCAGCTTGGCGACAGGGGGCCGGAACACTGAAGCTTTCTTT; cdr3_aa: CASSLATGGRNTEAFF
j_call: TRBJ1-4; clone_size: once; d_call: TRBD1; v_call: TRBV2; cdr3_nt: TGTGCCAGCAGTGAAGGCAGGGGGCAATTTGAAAAACTGTTTTTT; cdr3_aa: CASSEGRGQFEKLFF
j_call: TRBJ2-7; clone_size: -; d_call: -; v_call: TRBV21-1; cdr3_nt: TGTGCCAGCAGCATGGGAGACAGGAGCTCCTACGAGCAGTACTTC; cdr3_aa: CASSMGDRSSYEQYF
j_call: TRBJ1-6; clone_size: -; d_call: TRBD1; v_call: TRBV4-1; cdr3_nt: TGCGCCAGCAGCCAGGGCACAGGGGCCGGGAGTCGCTCACCCCTCCACTTT; cdr3_aa: CASSQGTGAGSRSPLHF
j_call: TRBJ2-1; clone_size: -; d_call: -; v_call: TRBV19; cdr3_nt: TGTGCCAGTAGTATAACTCAAGCGAATGAGCAGTTCTTC; cdr3_aa: CASSITQANEQFF
j_call: TRBJ2-7; clone_size: -; d_call: TRBD1; v_call: TRBV7-8; cdr3_nt: TGTGCCAGCAGCTTAGGGACAGGGGGCTCCTACGAGCAGTACTTC; cdr3_aa: CASSLGTGGSYEQYF
j_call: TRBJ2-1; clone_size: -; d_call: -; v_call: TRBV11-2; cdr3_nt: TGTGCCAGCAGCGCAGCCGGGGGAAAGCAGTTCTTC; cdr3_aa: CASSAAGGKQFF
j_call: TRBJ2-3; clone_size: -; d_call: -; v_call: TRBV7-9; cdr3_nt: TGTGCCAGCAGCCCACCTTTGGGCCTCACAGATACGCAGTATTTT; cdr3_aa: CASSPPLGLTDTQYF
j_call: TRBJ2-3; clone_size: -; d_call: TRBD2; v_call: TRBV5-1; cdr3_nt: TGCGCCAGCAGCTTGGTAAGAGGAGCGGGGGTCGGCACAGATACGCAGTATTTT; cdr3_aa: CASSLVRGAGVGTDTQYF
j_call: TRBJ1-2; clone_size: -; d_call: -; v_call: TRBV7-2; cdr3_nt: TGTGCCAGCAGCCGTGACAGGCAGTATGGCTACACCTTC; cdr3_aa: CASSRDRQYGYTF
j_call: TRBJ1-6; clone_size: -; d_call: TRBD1; v_call: TRBV27; cdr3_nt: TGTGCCAGCAGTTTTTCTATTGGGGACAGTAATTCACCCCTCCACTTT; cdr3_aa: CASSFSIGDSNSPLHF
j_call: TRBJ1-1; clone_size: -; d_call: -; v_call: TRBV7-6; cdr3_nt: TGTGCCAGCAGCTTAGTTGGGGGCGGGAACACTGAAGCTTTCTTT; cdr3_aa: CASSLVGGGNTEAFF
j_call: TRBJ2-1; clone_size: -; d_call: TRBD1; v_call: TRBV7-6; cdr3_nt: TGTGCCAGCAGCCGAGGGGGGACAGGGAATTACAATGAGCAGTTCTTC; cdr3_aa: CASSRGGTGNYNEQFF
j_call: TRBJ1-1; clone_size: -; d_call: -; v_call: TRBV6-1; cdr3_nt: TGTGCCAGCAGCTCCCTGAGAACTGAAGCTTTCTTT; cdr3_aa: CASSSLRTEAFF
j_call: TRBJ2-2; clone_size: -; d_call: -; v_call: TRBV30; cdr3_nt: TGTGCCTGCTCGGGACTTGGGTTCACCGGGGAGCTGTTTTTT; cdr3_aa: CACSGLGFTGELFF
j_call: TRBJ1-4; clone_size: -; d_call: -; v_call: TRBV9; cdr3_nt: TGTGCCAGCAGCCTTACAGGGTCAACTAATGAAAAACTGTTTTTT; cdr3_aa: CASSLTGSTNEKLFF
j_call: TRBJ2-7; clone_size: once; d_call: -; v_call: TRBV27; cdr3_nt: TGTGCCAGCAGTTTATCGTACGGGGGATACGAGCAGTACTTC; cdr3_aa: CASSLSYGGYEQYF
j_call: TRBJ2-1; clone_size: -; d_call: -; v_call: TRBV11-2; cdr3_nt: TGTGCCAGCAGCTTAGAAGCGGATAGCAATGAGCAGTTCTTC; cdr3_aa: CASSLEADSNEQFF
j_call: TRBJ2-7; clone_size: -; d_call: -; v_call: TRBV5-1; cdr3_nt: TGCGCCAGCAGCTTGGTCCGTCCCGACGAGCAGTACTTC; cdr3_aa: CASSLVRPDEQYF
j_call: TRBJ2-1; clone_size: -; d_call: TRBD2; v_call: TRBV6-4; cdr3_nt: TGTGCCAGCAGTGAAGACGGGACTAGCGGGAGGGGCGATGAGCAGTTCTTC; cdr3_aa: CASSEDGTSGRGDEQFF
j_call: TRBJ2-7; clone_size: -; d_call: TRBD2; v_call: TRBV7-2; cdr3_nt: TGTGCCAGCAGCTTAGATAGCGGGGGGGCCTACGAGCAGTACTTC; cdr3_aa: CASSLDSGGAYEQYF